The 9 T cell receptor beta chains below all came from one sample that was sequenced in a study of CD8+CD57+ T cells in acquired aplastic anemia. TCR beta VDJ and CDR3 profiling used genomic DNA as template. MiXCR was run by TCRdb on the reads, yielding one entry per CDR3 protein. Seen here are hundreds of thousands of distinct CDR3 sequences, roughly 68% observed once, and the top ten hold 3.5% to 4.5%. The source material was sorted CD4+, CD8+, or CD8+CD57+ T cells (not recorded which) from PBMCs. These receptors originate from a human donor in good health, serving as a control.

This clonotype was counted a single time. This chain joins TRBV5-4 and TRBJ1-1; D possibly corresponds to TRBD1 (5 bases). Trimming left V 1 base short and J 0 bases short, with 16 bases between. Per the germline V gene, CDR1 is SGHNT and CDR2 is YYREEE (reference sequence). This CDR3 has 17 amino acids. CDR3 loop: CASSLNQAGVMNTEAFF. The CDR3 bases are TGTGCCAGCAGCTTGAACCAGGCGGGGGTTATGAACACTGAAGCTTTCTTT.

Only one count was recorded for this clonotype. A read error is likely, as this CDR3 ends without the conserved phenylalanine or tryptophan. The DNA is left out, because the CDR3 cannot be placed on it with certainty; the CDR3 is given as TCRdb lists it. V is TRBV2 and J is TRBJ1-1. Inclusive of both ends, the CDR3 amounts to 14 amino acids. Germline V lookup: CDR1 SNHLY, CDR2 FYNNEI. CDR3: CASSEEKAAIGSFS.

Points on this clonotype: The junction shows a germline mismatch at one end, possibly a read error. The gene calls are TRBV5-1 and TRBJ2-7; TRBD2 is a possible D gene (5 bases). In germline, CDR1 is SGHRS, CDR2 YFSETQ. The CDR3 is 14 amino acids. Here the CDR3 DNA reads TGTGCCAGCAGCTTGGAGGCTGGTGTCTGCGAGCAGTACTTC. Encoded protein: CASSLEAGVCEQYF.

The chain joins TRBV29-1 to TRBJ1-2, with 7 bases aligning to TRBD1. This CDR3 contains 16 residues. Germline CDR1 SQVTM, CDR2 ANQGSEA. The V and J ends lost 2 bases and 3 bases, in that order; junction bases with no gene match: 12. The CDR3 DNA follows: TGCAGCGTTGAATATACAGACAGGGACGGACACTATGGCTACACCTTC. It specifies CSVEYTDRDGHYGYTF.

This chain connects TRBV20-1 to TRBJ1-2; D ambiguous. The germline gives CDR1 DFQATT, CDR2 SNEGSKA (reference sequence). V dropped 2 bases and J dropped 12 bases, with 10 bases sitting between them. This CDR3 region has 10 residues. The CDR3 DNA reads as TGCAGTGCTAGACCTCCCGCTGACACCTTC. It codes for CSARPPADTF.

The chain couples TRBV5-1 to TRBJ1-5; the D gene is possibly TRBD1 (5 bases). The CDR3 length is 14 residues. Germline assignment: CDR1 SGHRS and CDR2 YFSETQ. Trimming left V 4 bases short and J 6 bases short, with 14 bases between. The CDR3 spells CASSRGSDGQPQHF. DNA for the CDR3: TGCGCCAGCAGCCGGGGGAGCGATGGTCAGCCCCAGCATTTT.

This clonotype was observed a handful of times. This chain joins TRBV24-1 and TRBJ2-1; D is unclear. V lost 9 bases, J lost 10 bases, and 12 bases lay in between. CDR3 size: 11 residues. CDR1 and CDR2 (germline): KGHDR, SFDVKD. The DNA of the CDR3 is TGTGCCACCGCGGAGTCGTGGGAGCAGTTCTTC. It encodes CATAESWEQFF.

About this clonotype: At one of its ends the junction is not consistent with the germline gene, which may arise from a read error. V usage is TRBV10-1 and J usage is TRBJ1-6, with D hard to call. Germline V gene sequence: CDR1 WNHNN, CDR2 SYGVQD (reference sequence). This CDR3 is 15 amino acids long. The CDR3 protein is CASSSTGNCNSPPHF. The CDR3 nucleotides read TGTGCCAGCAGTTCCACGGGAAATTGTAATTCTCCCCCTCACTTT.

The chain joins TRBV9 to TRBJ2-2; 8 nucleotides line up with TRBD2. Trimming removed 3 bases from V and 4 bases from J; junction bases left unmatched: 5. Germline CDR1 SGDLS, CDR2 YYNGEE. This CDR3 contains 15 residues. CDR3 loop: CASSGLSGGTGELFF. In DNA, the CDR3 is TGTGCCAGCAGCGGGTTAAGCGGGGGCACCGGGGAGCTGTTTTTT.